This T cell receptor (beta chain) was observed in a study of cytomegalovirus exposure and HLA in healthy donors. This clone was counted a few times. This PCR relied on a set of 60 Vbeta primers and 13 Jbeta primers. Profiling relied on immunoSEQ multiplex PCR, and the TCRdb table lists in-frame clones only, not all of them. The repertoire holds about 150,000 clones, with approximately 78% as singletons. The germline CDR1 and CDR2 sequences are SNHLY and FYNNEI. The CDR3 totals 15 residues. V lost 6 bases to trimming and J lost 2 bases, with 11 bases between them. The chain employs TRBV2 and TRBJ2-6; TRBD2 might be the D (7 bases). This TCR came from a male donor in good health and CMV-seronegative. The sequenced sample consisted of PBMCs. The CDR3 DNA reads TGTGCCAGCAGCCCGGGGGGCACTGGGGCCAACGTCCTGACTTTC. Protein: CASSPGGTGANVLTF. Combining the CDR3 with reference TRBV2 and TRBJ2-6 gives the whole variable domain EPEVTQTPSHQVTQMGQEVILRCVPISNHLYFYWYRQILGQKVEFLVSFYNNEISEKSEIFDDQFSVERPDGSNFTLKIRSTKLEDSAMYFCASSPGGTGANVLTFGAGSRLTVL.